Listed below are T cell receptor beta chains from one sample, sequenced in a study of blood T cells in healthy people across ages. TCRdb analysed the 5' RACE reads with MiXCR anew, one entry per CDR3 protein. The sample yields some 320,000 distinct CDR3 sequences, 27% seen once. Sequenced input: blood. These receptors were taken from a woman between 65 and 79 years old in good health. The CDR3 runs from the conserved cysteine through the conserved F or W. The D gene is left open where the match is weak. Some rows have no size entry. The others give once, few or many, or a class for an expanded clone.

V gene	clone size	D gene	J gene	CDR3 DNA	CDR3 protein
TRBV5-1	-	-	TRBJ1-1	TGCGCCAGCAGCGGAACATTAGGATTCGACACTGAAGCTTTCTTT	CASSGTLGFDTEAFF
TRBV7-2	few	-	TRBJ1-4	TGTGCCAGCAGCCCCTCGGGGCGGGCTAATGAAAAACTGTTTTTT	CASSPSGRANEKLFF
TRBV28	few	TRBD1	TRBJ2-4	TGTGCCAGCAGTTTTGTAGGCCAGGGGGTAGTCAAAAACATTCAGTACTTC	CASSFVGQGVVKNIQYF
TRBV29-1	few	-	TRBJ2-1	TGCAGCGTGAGGGCCGGGTTGTACAATGAGCAGTTCTTC	CSVRAGLYNEQFF
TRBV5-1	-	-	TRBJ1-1	TGCGCCAGCAGGACTACAGGCAAGGGCACTGAAGCTTTCTTT	CASRTTGKGTEAFF
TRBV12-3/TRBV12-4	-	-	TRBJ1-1	TGTGCCAGCAGTTCTCCGGGCCCTAAAAACACTGAAGCTTTCTTT	CASSSPGPKNTEAFF
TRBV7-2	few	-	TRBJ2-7	TGTGCCAGCAGCTTAGGAGCGTTAAGCTCCTACGAGCAGTACTTC	CASSLGALSSYEQYF
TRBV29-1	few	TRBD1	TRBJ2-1	TGCAGCGCTCCCCCCTCCACAGGGGGCAGCTCCTACAATGAGCAGTTCTTC	CSAPPSTGGSSYNEQFF
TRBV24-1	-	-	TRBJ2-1	TGTGCCACCAGTGATTTATACGACGGACCCAATGAGCAGTTCTTC	CATSDLYDGPNEQFF
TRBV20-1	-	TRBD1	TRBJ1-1	TGCAGTGCACGGGGACAGACCGACAACACTGAAGCTTTCTTT	CSARGQTDNTEAFF
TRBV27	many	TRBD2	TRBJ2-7	TGTGCCAGCAGTAAATTAGCGGGAGTCGACTACGAGCAGTACTTC	CASSKLAGVDYEQYF
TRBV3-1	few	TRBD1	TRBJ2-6	TGTGCCAGCAGCCATCGAGGACAGGGGGTCCCTGGGGCCAACGTCCTGACTTTC	CASSHRGQGVPGANVLTF
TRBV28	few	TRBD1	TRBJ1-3	TGTGCCAGCAGTCGAGGGGGCACTGGAAACACCATATATTTT	CASSRGGTGNTIYF
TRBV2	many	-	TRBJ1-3	TGTGCCAGCACCGTTGGGGATTCTGGAAACACCATATATTTT	CASTVGDSGNTIYF
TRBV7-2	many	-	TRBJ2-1	TGTGCCAGCAGCTTAGGCGGCTCGAGCAATGAGCAGTTCTTC	CASSLGGSSNEQFF
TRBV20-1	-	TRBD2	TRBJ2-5	TGCAGTGCTAGCGGGAGGGGCGGAGTACAGACCCAGTACTTC	CSASGRGGVQTQYF
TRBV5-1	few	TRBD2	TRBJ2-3	TGTGCCAGCAGTGCGGAACCAGCGGGGGATACGCAGTATTTT	CASSAEPAGDTQYF
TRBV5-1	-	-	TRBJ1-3	TGCGCCAGCAACTATCCAAGGGTGCCCTCTGGAAACACCATATATTTT	CASNYPRVPSGNTIYF
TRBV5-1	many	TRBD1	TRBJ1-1	TGCGCCAGCAGCGAAGGGACAGGGTACATGAACACTGAAGCTTTCTTT	CASSEGTGYMNTEAFF
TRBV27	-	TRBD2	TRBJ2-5	TGTGCCAGCAGACTAGCGGGAGGGCCCCAGACCCAGTACTTC	CASRLAGGPQTQYF
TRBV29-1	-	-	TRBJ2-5	TGCAGCGTTGAGTTTTGGGCGCGGGAGACCCAGTACTTC	CSVEFWARETQYF
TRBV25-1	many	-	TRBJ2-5	TGTGCCAGCAGTGAATCGTGGACACCACAAGAGACCCAGTACTTC	CASSESWTPQETQYF
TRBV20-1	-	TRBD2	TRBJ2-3	TGCAGTGCTGGGCAGAGGGCTAGCGGATACACAGATACGCAGTATTTT	CSAGQRASGYTDTQYF
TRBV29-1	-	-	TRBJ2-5	TGCAGCGTTGGGAACACCCCGGCGACCCAGTACTTC	CSVGNTPATQYF
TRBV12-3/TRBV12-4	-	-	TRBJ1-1	TGTGCCAGCAGTTTCTTGGGGGACACTGAAGCTTTCTTT	CASSFLGDTEAFF